Shown below are 15 T cell receptor beta chains from a single sample sequenced in a study of CD4+ T cells in melanoma. Some clones are missing from TCRdb's copy, which holds only in-frame ones; the method was immunoSEQ multiplex PCR. The repertoire includes 15,000 or so clones, more than 55% of them detected once, and approximately 15% sits in the top ten. What was sequenced was cells from a culture (not recorded whether cultured in vitro). These receptors all stem from a human donor with melanoma.

The V call is TRBV7-3, the J call TRBJ2-1; 8 nucleotides agree with TRBD2. This CDR3 has 16 residues. Trimming cost V 4 bases and J 4 bases; bases outside gene matches: 9. The V gene's germline CDR1 is SGHTA and CDR2 FQGTGA. CDR3 protein: CASSSGSSGPYNEQFF. The CDR3 DNA is TGTGCCAGCAGCTCCGGGTCTAGCGGGCCTTACAATGAGCAGTTCTTC.

This clone has a handful of counts. The chain joins TRBV29-1 to TRBJ2-2; 7 bases are shared with TRBD1. Germline V gene lookup returns CDR1 SQVTM and CDR2 ANQGSEA. Trimming cost V 5 bases and J 5 bases; bases outside gene matches: 5. The length of the CDR3 is 13 residues. The CDR3: CSVKTGITGELFF. The CDR3 DNA reads TGCAGCGTTAAGACAGGGATAACCGGGGAGCTGTTTTTT.

This chain connects TRBV7-2 to TRBJ1-2; a weak D match, TRBD1 (6 bases). The CDR3 covers 16 residues. The V end was cut by 1 base, the J end by 8 bases, with 20 bases between. Germline V gives CDR1 SGHTA, CDR2 FQGNSA. The CDR3 loop reads CASSLVSGDTGGGYTF. In nucleotides, the CDR3 is TGTGCCAGCAGCTTAGTTTCGGGGGACACGGGGGGAGGCTACACCTTC.

The gene calls are TRBV5-8 and TRBJ1-5; possibly TRBD1 for D (5 bases). CDR1 is SGHTS, CDR2 YDEGEE, per germline. V dropped 3 bases and J dropped 8 bases, with 18 bases sitting between them. The CDR3 totals 15 residues. The CDR3 DNA sequence: TGTGCCAGCAGCTCTTCGGGGACCTTGGGGGAGCCCCAGCATTTT. Translated, it gives CASSSSGTLGEPQHF.

The chain employs TRBV15 and TRBJ2-3; D is perhaps TRBD1 or TRBD2 (5 bases each). This CDR3 has 17 residues. The germline gives CDR1 LNHNV, CDR2 YYDKDF (reference sequence). The V gene lost 3 bases and the J gene lost 5 bases, with 21 bases spanning the gap. Written as DNA, the CDR3 is TGTGCCACCAGCAGGAGCGACTCGACGTTTGGGGGAGATACGCAGTATTTT. Translation gives CATSRSDSTFGGDTQYF.

CDR3 in DNA: TGTGCCACCAGCAGAGACCCGGAAGAGACCCAGTACTTC. Translating it yields CATSRDPEETQYF. The gene calls are TRBV15 and TRBJ2-5; no clear D. Germline V gives CDR1 LNHNV, CDR2 YYDKDF (reference sequence). V lost 0 bases, J lost 3 bases, and 5 bases lay in between. This CDR3 spans 13 amino acids.

This clone was detected only a few times. The chain couples TRBV30 to TRBJ1-2; 7 bases line up with TRBD1. CDR1 and CDR2 from the germline V gene are GTSNPN and SVGIG (reference sequence). The CDR3 has 13 amino acids. Trimming at V came to 0 bases and at J to 4 bases, leaving 2 bases not matched to a gene. The chain's CDR3 is CAWSVGTVYGYTF. The CDR3 nucleotides read TGTGCCTGGAGTGTCGGGACAGTCTATGGCTACACCTTC.

This clone was picked up one time. The chain uses TRBV29-1 and TRBJ1-4; possibly TRBD1 for D (5 bases). This CDR3 has 13 amino acids. CDR1 SQVTM and CDR2 ANQGSEA come from the germline V gene. Trimming shortened V by 7 bases and J by 7 bases, and 16 bases separated the two germline ends. Here the CDR3 reads CSAVGVGGEKLFF. Here the CDR3 DNA reads TGCAGCGCGGTAGGCGTTGGGGGTGAAAAACTGTTTTTT.

This clone is labeled as medium-sized (0.01 to 0.1%). V is TRBV7-9 and J is TRBJ1-6; 10 bases map to TRBD1. Germline V lookup: CDR1 SEHNR, CDR2 FQNEAQ (reference sequence). The CDR3 totals 16 residues. V was clipped by 4 bases and J by 3 bases; unmatched bases: 3. The CDR3 region has the DNA TGTGCCAGCAGCTCGGGACAGGGGTTCTATAATTCACCCCTCCACTTT. Protein: CASSSGQGFYNSPLHF.

CDR3 residues: CASSRAPTGNTEAFF. For the CDR3, the DNA is TGTGCCAGCAGCCGGGCCCCGACAGGGAACACTGAAGCTTTCTTT. V is TRBV4-2 and J is TRBJ1-1, with a weak D call TRBD1 (6 bases). CDR1 is LGHNA and CDR2 is YNFKEQ in the germline V gene. V shed 4 bases and J shed 1 base, with 13 bases lying between them. The CDR3 contains 15 residues.

The chain links TRBV9 to TRBJ1-4; possible D gene TRBD1, 5 bases. The CDR3 is 15 residues long. V was cut by 4 bases and J by 5 bases, with 15 bases left in between. CDR1 SGDLS and CDR2 YYNGEE come from the germline V gene. For the CDR3, the DNA is TGTGCCAGCAGCCCAGCCGACAGCCTGAATGAAAAACTGTTTTTT. It yields the protein CASSPADSLNEKLFF.

The J gene is TRBJ2-1, the V gene TRBV6-5; D call uncertain. CDR1 and CDR2 (germline): MNHEY, SVGAGI. This CDR3 comprises 13 residues. V dropped 5 bases and J dropped 3 bases, with 8 bases sitting between them. For the CDR3, the DNA is TGTGCCAGCAGTCAAGACCACTACAATGAGCAGTTCTTC. Protein product: CASSQDHYNEQFF.

The rearrangement links TRBV7-9 to TRBJ2-2, with D unresolved. Germline loops: CDR1 SEHNR, CDR2 FQNEAQ (reference sequence). Deletions cut 3 bases from V and 3 bases from J, with 11 bases between. This CDR3 contains 15 residues. The CDR3 nucleotides are TGTGCCAGCAGCTTCAAGGGAAGGGACACCGGGGAGCTGTTTTTT. As protein: CASSFKGRDTGELFF.

This clone was counted only a few times. CDR3 sequence (DNA): TGTGCCTGGAGTGTGGCAAGGAACACAGATACGCAGTATTTT. Its protein product is CAWSVARNTDTQYF. V and J are TRBV30 and TRBJ2-3, with D hard to call. The V end was cut by 0 bases, the J end by 2 bases, with 9 bases between. The CDR3 has 14 amino acids. The V gene's germline CDR1 is GTSNPN and CDR2 SVGIG (reference sequence).

This clone has a single count. The V and J genes are TRBV30 and TRBJ2-4; D gene uncertain. V was trimmed by 1 base and J by 1 base, leaving 8 bases between them. The CDR3 is 14 amino acids. The germline gives CDR1 GTSNPN, CDR2 SVGIG (reference sequence). The CDR3 DNA sequence: TGTGCCTGGAGTGCCCCTTGGGCCAAAAACATTCAGTACTTC. This translates into CAWSAPWAKNIQYF.